The 18 T cell receptor beta chains given below trace back to one sample, sequenced in a study of CD8 T cells in Susac syndrome. Reverse transcription of roughly 0.5 to 1 ug RNA was performed with random hexamers. One entry per CDR3 protein, called by TCRdb with MiXCR from the immunoSEQ multiplex PCR reads. The table includes approximately 150,000 distinct CDR3 sequences, about 94% detected once. Sequenced: CD4+ T cells from PBMCs. Every receptor here comes from a human donor with multiple sclerosis.

This clonotype has a handful of counts. The V gene is TRBV4-1, the J gene TRBJ1-2; 7 positions match TRBD1. This CDR3 is 16 amino acids long. CDR1 and CDR2 from the germline V gene are MGHRA and YSYEKL. The J segment lost 2 bases and the V segment lost 0 bases, leaving 6 bases of the junction unmatched. The DNA of the CDR3 is TGCGCCAGCAGCCAAGAGGCGGACAGGCGAAACTATGGCTACACCTTC. As protein: CASSQEADRRNYGYTF.

The chain combines TRBV19 with TRBJ1-5, with 7 bases aligning to TRBD1. This CDR3 has 13 amino acids. Trimming took 3 bases from V and 11 from J; bases not matched to a gene: 7. Germline CDR1 is LNHDA and CDR2 is SQIVND (reference sequence). The CDR3 nucleotides are TGTGCCAGTAGTATCAGGGGGAGGAAGACCCAGCATTTT. Translation gives CASSIRGRKTQHF.

The chain combines TRBV12-3 or TRBV12-4 with TRBJ2-5; 11 positions match TRBD2. Trimming removed 5 bases from V and 4 bases from J; junction bases left unmatched: 12. This CDR3 spans 17 amino acids. The chain's CDR3 is CASSLASGLAGGETQYF. DNA for the CDR3: TGTGCCAGCAGTCTCGCAAGCGGGCTAGCGGGAGGAGAGACCCAGTACTTC.

The chain is built from TRBV12-3 or TRBV12-4 and TRBJ1-1; TRBD1 matches at 7 bases. This CDR3 is 13 amino acids long. V was pared by 7 bases and J by 6 bases, with 8 bases of the junction left unmatched. The CDR3 region has the DNA TGTGCCAGCATCCGAATCAGGGGGGCTGAAGCTTTCTTT. Residues: CASIRIRGAEAFF.

V and J are TRBV20-1 and TRBJ2-4; unclear D gene. Germline CDR1 is DFQATT and CDR2 is SNEGSKA (reference sequence). V was pared by 3 bases and J by 4 bases, with 10 bases between. CDR3 length equals 13 residues. CDR3 bases: TGCAGTGCTAGCGGCCGGGTAAAAAACATTCAGTACTTC. Translation gives CSASGRVKNIQYF.

CDR3 nucleotide sequence: TGTGCCAGCAGCGTAGGGCAGACGAGTAACTATGGCTACACCTTC. This encodes CASSVGQTSNYGYTF. The V and J genes are TRBV9 and TRBJ1-2, with D unclear. Germline lookup yields CDR1 SGDLS and CDR2 YYNGEE. CDR3 length: 15 residues. Between the trimmed V and J ends, which lost 0 bases and 1 base, there was a span of 10 bases.

The chain joins TRBV12-3 or TRBV12-4 to TRBJ1-5; 8 bases align to TRBD1. The CDR3 has 15 amino acids. V was clipped by 6 bases and J by 0 bases; unmatched bases: 4. The CDR3 protein is CASSPDRGSNQPQHF. The CDR3 DNA sequence: TGTGCCAGCAGCCCTGACAGGGGTAGCAATCAGCCCCAGCATTTT.

The chain uses TRBV28 and TRBJ2-3; D is perhaps TRBD2 (7 bases). The CDR3 has 16 residues. Germline V gene sequence: CDR1 MDHEN, CDR2 SYDVKM. V was shortened by 8 bases and J by 1 base, with 19 bases between the two germline ends. CDR3 amino acids: CASSTQGGGRTDTQYF. CDR3 nucleotide sequence: TGTGCCAGCTCAACTCAAGGGGGAGGGCGCACAGATACGCAGTATTTT.

The chain couples TRBV12-3 or TRBV12-4 to TRBJ1-2, with D possibly TRBD1 on 5 matching bases. The CDR3 consists of 15 residues. V shed 3 bases and J shed 2 bases, with 13 bases lying between them. In DNA form, the CDR3 reads TGTGCCAGCAGTTTTGTGGGTGGGGGGAACTATGGCTACACCTTC. This encodes CASSFVGGGNYGYTF.

This clonotype was seen only once. The chain is built from TRBV6-6 and TRBJ2-3, with a possible D match to TRBD1 (6 bases). Per germline, CDR1 MNHNY and CDR2 SVGAGI (reference sequence). Trimming pared 10 bases from V and 0 bases from J, leaving 14 bases between. This CDR3 has 14 amino acids. The CDR3 DNA reads as TGTGCCACCGGATCAGGGGTTAGCACAGATACGCAGTATTTT. The encoded protein is CATGSGVSTDTQYF.

The CDR3 DNA is TGCAGCTTCATAGTCAATAGCAATCAGCCCCAGCATTTT. Its protein product is CSFIVNSNQPQHF. This chain links TRBV20-1 with TRBJ1-5; no firm D call. This CDR3 contains 13 residues. Per the germline V gene, CDR1 is DFQATT and CDR2 is SNEGSKA (reference sequence).

A single count supports this clonotype. The J gene is TRBJ2-7, the V gene TRBV19, with D perhaps matching TRBD1 (5 bases). This CDR3 contains 15 residues. The ends were cut back, 10 bases at V and 0 bases at J, with 19 bases in the middle. The V gene's germline CDR1 is LNHDA and CDR2 SQIVND (reference sequence). The CDR3, as DNA: TGTGCCACCACAGGAATGGGCCTGAGCTCCTACGAGCAGTACTTC. It encodes CATTGMGLSSYEQYF.

This chain connects TRBV27 to TRBJ2-1, with a weak D call TRBD2 (6 bases). From germline, CDR1 is MNHEY and CDR2 SMNVEV (reference sequence). The CDR3 has 15 residues. The V end lost 6 bases, the J end lost 4 bases, and 16 bases lay between the germline ends. CDR3 DNA: TGTGCCAGCAGACTAGGAGGGGTAGATTACAATGAGCAGTTCTTC. This sequence encodes CASRLGGVDYNEQFF.

The chain uses TRBV28 and TRBJ2-4, with 8 bases aligning to TRBD1. Germline loops: CDR1 MDHEN, CDR2 SYDVKM. This CDR3 comprises 15 residues. With V trimmed by 6 bases and J by 7 bases, 11 bases remained unmatched. The CDR3 reads CASSLAAQGVNIQYF. CDR3 DNA sequence: TGTGCCAGCAGCTTAGCGGCACAGGGGGTGAACATTCAGTACTTC. Complete variable domain (other parts from reference TRBV28 and TRBJ2-4): DVKVTQSSRYLVKRTGEKVFLECVQDMDHENMFWYRQDPGLGLRLIYFSYDVKMKEKGDIPEGYSVSREKKERFSLILESASTNQTSMYLCASSLAAQGVNIQYFGAGTRLSVL.

This chain connects TRBV7-2 to TRBJ2-5, with 8 bases that match TRBD1. The CDR3 extends over 14 amino acids. The ends lost 5 bases at V and 4 bases at J; junction bases unmatched: 6. CDR1 and CDR2 from the germline V gene are SGHTA and FQGNSA. The CDR3 nucleotides read TGTGCCAGCAGCCCACGACAGGGGTCAGAGACCCAGTACTTC. Translation: CASSPRQGSETQYF.

DNA of the CDR3: TGCGCCAGCAGCCAACAGCACAGGGCGAACTATGGCTACACCTTC. Amino acids: CASSQQHRANYGYTF. The rearrangement uses TRBV4-3 and TRBJ1-2; TRBD1 is a possible D gene (6 bases). Germline lookup yields CDR1 LGHNA and CDR2 YSLEER. The CDR3 length is 15 residues. V lost 2 bases, J lost 2 bases, and 12 bases lay in between.

This clonotype was observed a handful of times. The V and J genes are TRBV6-1 and TRBJ2-7, with unresolved D. With 3 bases removed from V and 0 bases from J, the gap between germline ends came to 6 bases. CDR1 and CDR2 (germline): MNHNS, SASEGT. There are 13 residues in the CDR3. The CDR3 DNA is TGTGCCAGCAGTGACAGACTCTCCTACGAGCAGTACTTC. Translated: CASSDRLSYEQYF.

The chain carries TRBV5-1 and TRBJ2-7, with D maybe TRBD1 (5 bases). This CDR3 is built from 15 residues. Trimming left V 1 base short and J 2 bases short, with 13 bases between. Germline CDR1 is SGHRS and CDR2 is YFSETQ. The CDR3 loop is CASSLLAGQTYEQYF. The CDR3 nucleotides read TGCGCCAGCAGCTTGCTTGCAGGGCAAACCTACGAGCAGTACTTC.